The T cell receptor beta chain described here comes from a study of blood T cell repertoires in COVID-19 (TCRdb year 2020). Looking at the study overall: Collaborator samples came from the United States, Italy and Spain and covered acute and convalescent phases of COVID-19. The prospective study material was composed of cDNA or gDNA derived from T cells, B-cell-depleted T cells, or PBMCs. The dataset comprised deeply sampled blood TCRbeta repertoires from subjects exposed to, actively infected with, or recovered from COVID-19. The repertoires were made available in a free public database intended to serve as a resource for research on the immune response to SARS-CoV-2. Samples came from the ongoing ImmuneRACE study (first 160 participants) plus 1,254 subjects from 6 global collaborators. The sample metadata nearly always contained a de-identified subject ID, COVID-19 status, age in years and sex. Where available, HLA class I and class II types were taken from metadata supplied by the sample provider and were not determined by assay-based typing.

About this clone: Its binding antigen is unknown. No much larger clone exists at a distance of one base, and base qualities are not known.

The CDR3 has 16 amino acids, counting the end cysteine and phenylalanine. The CDR3 DNA has 48 bases and is translated from base 1. Germline trimming amounts to 4 bases on V and 0 bases on J, with 10 as the count of junction bases outside the gene matches. CDR1 and CDR2 are read off the germline V gene as SGHRS and YFSETQ. The investigation overall reported the following: How much clinical and demographic metadata was included differed by source and by participant, and the metadata was provided uncurated.

Participants in the prospective study were enrolled through a virtual design, were aged about 18 to 90 years, and lived in 24 United States geographic areas. Cohort assignment in the prospective study relied on participant-reported clinical history from a screening survey and a study questionnaire. For ImmuneRACE Cohort 3, a participant was defined as recovered based on two consecutive negative NP/OP PCR tests, clearance by a healthcare professional, or resolution of symptoms. In the prospective study, whole blood, serum and a nasopharyngeal or oropharyngeal swab were collected from each participant by mobile phlebotomists. Participants in the prospective study had the option to provide additional blood draws and questionnaires over a roughly 2-month period. Prospective study blood samples were shipped either frozen or at room temperature before DNA extraction. TCRbeta CDR3 regions were amplified from genomic DNA by means of the immunoSEQ Assay, a bias-controlled multiplex PCR. As for the original processing: The number of nucleated cells in each sample was estimated by amplification of reference gene primers within the assay. To quantify the absolute abundance of each unique TCRbeta CDR3 rearrangement, sequence reads were collapsed and filtered. For each sample, productive Simpson clonality was calculated by taking the square root of Simpson's diversity index across productive rearrangements. TCRdb took this table from immuneACCESS and kept in-frame rearrangements with V and J called. Such tables lack part of the clones; where checked against another copy, unresolved V genes explain under half of the gap, and the rest is unexplained. That table is the source of V, J and clone size, and D and trimming were worked out from the DNA. The sample contains approximately 440,000 clones, roughly 87% of them found a single time. The ten largest clones capture about 0.6% of the sample.

Input material: PBMCs or T cells enriched from blood (not recorded which). This sequence was found in a man aged 18 to 29 who had recovered from COVID-19. This receptor chain uses TRBV5-1 and TRBJ2-7; the central 7 bases match TRBD1. In nucleotide form, the sequence is TGCGCCAGCAGCAAGGGATCGGGACAGAACTCCTACGAGCAGTACTTC. This sequence encodes CASSKGSGQNSYEQYF.